Listed below are T cell receptor beta chains from one sample, sequenced in a study of T cells in localized non-small cell lung cancer. TCRdb's table, derived via immunoSEQ multiplex PCR, lists solely in-frame clones and lacks some. Of about 2,600 clones in the sample, 20% to 30% were seen once. This specimen consisted of lung tumor tissue, obtained before any cancer treatment. The receptors derive from a male donor at least 60 years old with stage I lung adenocarcinoma. Both conserved end residues are part of each CDR3.

v_gene	j_gene	CDR3aa
TRBV11-3	TRBJ2-5	CASSLGPGAPQETQYF
TRBV10-3	TRBJ2-5	CAISEGQVEETQYF
TRBV6-8	TRBJ1-2	CASRATGGYYGYTF
TRBV18	TRBJ2-2	CASSTRTSGGRELFF
TRBV5-1	TRBJ1-1	CASTLVGANTEAFF
TRBV28	TRBJ1-6	CASRGLGSPLHF
TRBV11-3	TRBJ1-6	CASSWEGAGAPLHF
TRBV19	TRBJ2-2	CASSVLGPPNTGELFF
TRBV29-1	TRBJ2-7	CSVTGISTYEQYF
TRBV28	TRBJ2-1	CASSSPQGQGVDEQFF
TRBV6-7	TRBJ1-1	CASTWVQGAFF
TRBV6-9	TRBJ2-7	CASTPRDTSYEQYF
TRBV11-3	TRBJ2-7	CASSSQGAGKDEQYF
TRBV29-1	TRBJ2-2	CSVEAQRLGGNTGELFF
TRBV11-3	TRBJ2-4	CASSLSIPSGGKNIQYF
TRBV11-3	TRBJ2-6	CASSSVRTSGDPGANVLTF
TRBV11-3	TRBJ1-4	CASRRTGSTNEKLFF
TRBV11-3	TRBJ2-5	CASSDTLAGGRETQYF
TRBV28	TRBJ1-1	CASEGLANEAFF
TRBV11-3	TRBJ1-1	CASSHRVLDTEAFF
TRBV30	TRBJ2-5	CAWGGGSETQYF
TRBV9	TRBJ1-1	CASSVVGDGAQAFF
TRBV29-1	TRBJ2-3	CSVRLGLQSTDTQYF
TRBV30	TRBJ1-1	CAWSGVTEAFF
TRBV11-3	TRBJ2-1	CASSIELARSHEQFF
TRBV6-8	TRBJ2-7	CASSRDRVSEQYF
TRBV9	TRBJ2-4	CASSGEGRGSDIQYF
TRBV19	TRBJ2-7	CASSRTETYEQYF
TRBV28	TRBJ2-7	CASSLKQFLYEQYF
TRBV6-8	TRBJ1-2	CASSEGGGTGGYTF
TRBV6-8	TRBJ1-1	CASSARTLNTEAFF
TRBV6-8	TRBJ1-5	CASSSGLDRQPQHF
TRBV11-3	TRBJ1-1	CASIRDSISNTEAFF
TRBV19	TRBJ2-2	CASRERGTGELFF
TRBV11-3	TRBJ1-1	CASSPGAAGLNTEAFF
TRBV9	TRBJ1-2	CASSEAWTGGLPTF
TRBV6-8	TRBJ2-3	CAIRAGGADTQYF
TRBV5-1	TRBJ1-1	CASRRTGTVNTEAFF
TRBV11-3	TRBJ1-4	CASAPGTGYEKLFF
TRBV14	TRBJ1-2	CASSPRETGIYGYTF
TRBV7-1	TRBJ2-7	CASSKGPVDEQYF
TRBV28	TRBJ1-2	CASTNEGRFYGYTF
TRBV11-3	TRBJ2-7	CASSLRGTGEYEQYF
TRBV19	TRBJ2-7	CASSAGTVYEQYF
TRBV1	TRBJ2-3	CASSQTEGVGHTDTQYF
TRBV28	TRBJ2-3	CASSSPPSSGIRYF
TRBV15	TRBJ1-2	CATSGLSGQEDGYTF
TRBV14	TRBJ2-2	CASSSPRSSGVVNGELFF
TRBV11-3	TRBJ1-3	CASSPRGFSGNTIYF
TRBV9	TRBJ1-4	CASSAREPSPEKLFF
TRBV30	TRBJ2-3	CAWDRDSDTQYF
TRBV29-1	TRBJ2-7	CSVEDGQSYEQYF
TRBV18	TRBJ2-5	CASSPPDARETQYF
TRBV9	TRBJ1-2	CASSVGSVPNYGYTF
TRBV6-7	TRBJ2-7	CASTKGVEQYF